This TCR beta chain was sequenced for a study of PD-1 blockade in classical Hodgkin lymphoma. Study overall: Every 2 weeks, patients got 3 mg/kg intravenous nivolumab. Study-level results: Newly diagnosed patients were said to have less baseline TCR diversity than healthy donors did. Possibly reflecting disease activity or prior therapy, repertoire differences have causes that remain undefined. Exclusion was applied to patients who started nivolumab under 1 year after ASCT.

Data came from immunoSEQ multiplex PCR; TCRdb stores just in-frame clones and leaves some out. Of tens of thousands of clones in the sample, about 90% were seen once. The sample's time point: cycle 4 day 1 (C4D1), after 6 weeks of nivolumab. With no exception, relapse followed autologous stem cell transplantation in all patients, and brentuximab vedotin exposure varied. Points on this clone: As yet, its antigen is unknown.

Sample: peripheral blood mononuclear cells (PBMCs), taken before the fourth cycle of nivolumab. The clonotype comes from a human donor with classical Hodgkin lymphoma.

The CDR3 DNA follows: TGTGCCAGCAGCCTCTGGGGGACTAGCGGGTACAATGAGCAGTTCTTC. It yields the protein CASSLWGTSGYNEQFF. The rearrangement joins TRBV14 to TRBJ2-1, with TRBD2 matching over 12 bases. This CDR3 spans 16 amino acids. Germline CDR1 is SGHDN and CDR2 is FVKESK. V lost 4 bases to trimming and J lost 4 bases; unmatched junction nucleotides: 5.